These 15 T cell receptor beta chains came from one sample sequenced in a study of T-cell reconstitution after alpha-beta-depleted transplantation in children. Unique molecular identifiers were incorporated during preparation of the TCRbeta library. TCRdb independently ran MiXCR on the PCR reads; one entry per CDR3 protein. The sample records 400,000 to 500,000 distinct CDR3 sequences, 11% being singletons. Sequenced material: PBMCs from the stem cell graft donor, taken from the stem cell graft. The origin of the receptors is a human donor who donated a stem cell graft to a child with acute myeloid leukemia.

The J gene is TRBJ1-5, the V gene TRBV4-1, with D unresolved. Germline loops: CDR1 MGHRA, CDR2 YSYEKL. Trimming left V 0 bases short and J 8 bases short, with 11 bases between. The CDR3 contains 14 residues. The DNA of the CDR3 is TGCGCCAGCAGCCAAGAGGCAGGCTATAAGCCCCAGCATTTT. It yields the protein CASSQEAGYKPQHF.

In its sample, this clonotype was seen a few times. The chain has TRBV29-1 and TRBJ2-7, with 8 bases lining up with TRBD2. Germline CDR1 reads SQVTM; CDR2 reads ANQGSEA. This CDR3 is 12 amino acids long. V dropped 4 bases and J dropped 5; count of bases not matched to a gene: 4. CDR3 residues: CSVVSAGDEQYF. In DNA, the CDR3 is TGCAGCGTTGTTTCAGCGGGAGACGAGCAGTACTTC.

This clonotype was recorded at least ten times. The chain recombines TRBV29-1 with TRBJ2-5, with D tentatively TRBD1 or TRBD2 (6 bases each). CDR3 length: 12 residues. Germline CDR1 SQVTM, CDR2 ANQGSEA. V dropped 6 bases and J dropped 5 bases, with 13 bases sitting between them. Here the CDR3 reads CSVTGGRETQYF. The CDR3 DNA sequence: TGCAGCGTGACCGGGGGCCGGGAGACCCAGTACTTC.

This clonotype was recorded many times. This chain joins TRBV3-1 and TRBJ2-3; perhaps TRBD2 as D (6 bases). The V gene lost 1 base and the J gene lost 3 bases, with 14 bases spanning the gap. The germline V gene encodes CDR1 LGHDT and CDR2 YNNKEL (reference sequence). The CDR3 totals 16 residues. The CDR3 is CASSQGFGGTTDTQYF. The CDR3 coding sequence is TGTGCCAGCAGCCAAGGTTTTGGGGGGACGACAGATACGCAGTATTTT.

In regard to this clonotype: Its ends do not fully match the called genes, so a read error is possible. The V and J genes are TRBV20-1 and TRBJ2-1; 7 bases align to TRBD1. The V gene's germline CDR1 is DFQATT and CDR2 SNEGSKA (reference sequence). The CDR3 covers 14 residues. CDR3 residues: CCAEGASSYNEQFF. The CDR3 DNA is TGCTGTGCTGAGGGGGCAAGCTCCTACAATGAGCAGTTCTTC.

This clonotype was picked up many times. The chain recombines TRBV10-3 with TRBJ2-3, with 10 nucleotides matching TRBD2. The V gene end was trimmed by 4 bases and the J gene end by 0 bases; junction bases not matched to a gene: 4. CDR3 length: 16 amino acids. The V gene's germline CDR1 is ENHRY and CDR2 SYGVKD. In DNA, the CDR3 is TGTGCCATCAGTGTCCTAGCGGGGGCTAGCACAGATACGCAGTATTTT. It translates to CAISVLAGASTDTQYF.

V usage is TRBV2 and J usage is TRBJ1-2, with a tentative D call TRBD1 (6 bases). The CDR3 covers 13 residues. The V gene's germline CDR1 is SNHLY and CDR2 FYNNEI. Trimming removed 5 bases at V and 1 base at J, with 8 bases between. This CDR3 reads CASSTGLNYGYTF. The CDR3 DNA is TGTGCCAGCAGTACAGGGCTTAACTATGGCTACACCTTC.

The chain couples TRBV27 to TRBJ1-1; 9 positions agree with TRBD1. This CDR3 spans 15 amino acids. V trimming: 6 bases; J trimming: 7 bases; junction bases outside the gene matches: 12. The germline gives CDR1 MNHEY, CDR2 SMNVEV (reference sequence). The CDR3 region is CASRGRGQGMGEAFF. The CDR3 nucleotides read TGTGCCAGCAGAGGAAGGGGACAGGGTATGGGTGAAGCTTTCTTT.

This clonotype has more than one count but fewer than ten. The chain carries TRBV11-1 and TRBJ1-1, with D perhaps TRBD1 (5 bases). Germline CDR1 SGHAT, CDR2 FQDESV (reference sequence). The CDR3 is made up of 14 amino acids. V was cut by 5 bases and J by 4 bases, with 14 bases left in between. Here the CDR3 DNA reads TGTGCCAGCAGCCCCGCTAGGGGCGGCACTGAAGCTTTCTTT. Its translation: CASSPARGGTEAFF.

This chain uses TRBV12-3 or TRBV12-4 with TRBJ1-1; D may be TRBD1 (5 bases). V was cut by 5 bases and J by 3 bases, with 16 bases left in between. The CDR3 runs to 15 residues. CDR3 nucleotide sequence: TGTGCCAGCAGTCCGAACAGGTGTATCCACACTGAAGCTTTCTTT. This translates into CASSPNRCIHTEAFF.

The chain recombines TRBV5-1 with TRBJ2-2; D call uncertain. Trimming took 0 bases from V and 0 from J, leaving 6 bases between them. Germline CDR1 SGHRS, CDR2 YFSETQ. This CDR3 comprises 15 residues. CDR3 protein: CASSLGLPNTGELFF. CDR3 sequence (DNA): TGCGCCAGCAGCTTGGGGCTCCCGAACACCGGGGAGCTGTTTTTT.

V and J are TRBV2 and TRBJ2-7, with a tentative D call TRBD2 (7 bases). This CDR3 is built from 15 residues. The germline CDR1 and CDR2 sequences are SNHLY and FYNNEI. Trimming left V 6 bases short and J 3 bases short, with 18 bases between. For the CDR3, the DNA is TGTGCCAGCAGAAACAGAGGGGGAGGGAACTACGAGCAGTACTTC. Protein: CASRNRGGGNYEQYF.

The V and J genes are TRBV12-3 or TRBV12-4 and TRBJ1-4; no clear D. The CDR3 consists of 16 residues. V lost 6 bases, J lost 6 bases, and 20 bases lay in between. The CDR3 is CASSSNDRRRDEKLFF. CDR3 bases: TGTGCCAGCAGCTCTAACGACCGCCGCCGCGATGAAAAACTGTTTTTT.

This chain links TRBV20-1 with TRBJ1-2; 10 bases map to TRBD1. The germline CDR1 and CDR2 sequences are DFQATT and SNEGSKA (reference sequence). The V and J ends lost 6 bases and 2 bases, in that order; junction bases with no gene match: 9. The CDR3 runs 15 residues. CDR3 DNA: TGCAGTGCACCAAATCCGGGACAGGGGAACTATGGCTACACCTTC. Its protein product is CSAPNPGQGNYGYTF.

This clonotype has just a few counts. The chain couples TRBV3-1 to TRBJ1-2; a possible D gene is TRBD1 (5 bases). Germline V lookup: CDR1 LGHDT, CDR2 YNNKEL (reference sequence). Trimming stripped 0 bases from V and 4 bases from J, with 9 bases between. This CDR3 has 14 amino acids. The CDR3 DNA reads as TGTGCCAGCAGCCAAGAGGCAGGGACCTATGGCTACACCTTC. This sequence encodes CASSQEAGTYGYTF.